This T cell receptor (beta chain) was identified in a study of blood T cells in healthy people across ages. Study-level findings and limits: Naive T cell percentage strongly correlated with TCR beta diversity.

Donors were healthy Caucasian individuals from Russia aged roughly 6 to 95. CDR3 length equals 16 residues. Germline CDR1 reads SQVTM; CDR2 reads ANQGSEA. After removal of 7 bases from V and 2 bases from J, the junction contained 10 bases not matched to a gene. Through a sample-barcoded 5' primer and a J-beta primer mix, a second PCR was run for roughly 7 to 11 cycles. Every cDNA was tagged by a template-switch adaptor with 12 random nucleotides. There were at least 3 million CDR3-containing paired-end reads obtained from each sample. In TCRdb, the 5' RACE reads were re-called with MiXCR into one record per CDR3 protein. Of 1.8 million or so distinct CDR3 sequences in the sample, about 39% are singletons; the top ten hold more than 20%. This clonotype was counted between two and nine times. Antigen unknown.

The sequence derives from a human donor in good health. The chain recombines TRBV29-1 with TRBJ2-3, with 12 bases lining up with TRBD2. Sequenced: blood. CDR3 coding DNA: TGCAGCGCCACACAGACTAGCGGGGGCCCCACAGATACGCAGTATTTT. It translates to CSATQTSGGPTDTQYF.